This T cell receptor (beta chain) was identified during a study of CD8 T cells in Susac syndrome. The CDR3 contains 15 residues. Germline CDR1 SEHNR, CDR2 FQNEAQ (reference sequence). With V trimmed by 9 bases and J by 2 bases, 12 bases remained unmatched. Random hexamers were used to reverse transcribe the RNA input (about 0.5 to 1 ug). TCRdb re-analysed the immunoSEQ multiplex PCR reads in MiXCR, keeping a single row per CDR3 protein. The sample holds 150,000 or so distinct CDR3 sequences; approximately 94% are singletons and the top ten take about 0.094%. Sequencing of TCR beta, carried out with a high-throughput approach, was applied to CD8+ and CD4+ T cells from the blood. In the multiple sclerosis control group, patients were treatment-naive and had stable or active relapsing-remitting disease. Negative isolation was applied to CD8+ and CD4+ T cells, and FACS enrichment was applied to TEMRA cells.

Sequencing was done on a sample of CD4+ T cells from PBMCs. The clonotype comes from a human donor with multiple sclerosis. The rearrangement uses TRBV7-9 and TRBJ2-7, with 8 bases that match TRBD1. The CDR3 here is CASQGGDRTTYEQYF. CDR3 sequence (DNA): TGTGCCAGTCAGGGTGGGGACAGGACGACCTACGAGCAGTACTTC.